In this sample, the clone carrying this T cell receptor beta chain turned up many times. This record comes from a study of T-cell reconstitution after alpha-beta-depleted transplantation in children. Trimming removed 4 bases at V and 2 bases at J, with 20 bases between. Germline loops: CDR1 DFQATT, CDR2 SNEGSKA (reference sequence). The CDR3 is 16 amino acids. Preparing the TCRbeta library involved the use of unique molecular identifiers. TCRdb reanalysed the PCR reads using MiXCR and keeps one entry per CDR3 protein. This sample has just over 350,000 distinct CDR3 sequences, with about an eighth found just once.

Specimen: PBMCs, collected from the stem cell graft. The V call is TRBV20-1, the J call TRBJ2-5; maybe TRBD2 (8 bases). The clonotype was recovered from a human donor who donated a stem cell graft to a child with Fanconi anemia. The CDR3 DNA is TGCAGTGCTATCGAGGGGGCCCCGGGGGGGCAAGAGACCCAGTACTTC. It encodes CSAIEGAPGGQETQYF.